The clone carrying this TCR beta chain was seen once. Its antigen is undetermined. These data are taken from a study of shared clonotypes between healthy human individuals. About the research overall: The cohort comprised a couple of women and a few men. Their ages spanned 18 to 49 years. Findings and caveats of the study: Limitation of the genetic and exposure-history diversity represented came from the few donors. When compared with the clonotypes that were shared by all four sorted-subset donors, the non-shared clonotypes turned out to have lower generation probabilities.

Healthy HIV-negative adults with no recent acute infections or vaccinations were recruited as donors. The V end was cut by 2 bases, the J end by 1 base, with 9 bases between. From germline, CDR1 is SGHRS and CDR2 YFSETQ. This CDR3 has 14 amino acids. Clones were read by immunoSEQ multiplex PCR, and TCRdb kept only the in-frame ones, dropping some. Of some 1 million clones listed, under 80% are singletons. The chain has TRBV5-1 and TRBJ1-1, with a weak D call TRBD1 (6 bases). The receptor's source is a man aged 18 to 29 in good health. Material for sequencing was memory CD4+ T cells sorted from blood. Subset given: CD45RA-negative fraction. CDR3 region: CASSFQGTNTEAFF. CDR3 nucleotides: TGCGCCAGCAGCTTTCAGGGGACGAACACTGAAGCTTTCTTT.